This entry describes one T cell receptor (beta chain). The germline V gene encodes CDR1 LGHDT and CDR2 YNNKEL (reference sequence). The CDR3 totals 15 residues. Trimming at V came to 0 bases and at J to 4 bases, leaving 3 bases not matched to a gene. In the study's own analysis: Reference gene primer amplification yielded estimated nucleated cell counts. TCRdb keeps only in-frame clones here, not all; method: immunoSEQ multiplex PCR. V and J calls and clone size are as listed in that table; D and trimming were resolved from the DNA. This sample has roughly 32,000 clones, with roughly 85% found just once. These data originate in a study of blood T cell repertoires in COVID-19. Study background: Acute and convalescent COVID-19 specimens originated in the United States, Italy and Spain. Nucleic acid was either cDNA or gDNA, and it came from T cells, B-cell-depleted T cells, or PBMCs.

The clonotype comes from a man older than 75 with active COVID-19. V gene TRBV3-1 (or the pseudogene TRBV3-2) combines with J gene TRBJ1-1, with 9 bases aligning to TRBD1. Sequenced input: peripheral blood. In nucleotides, the CDR3 is TGTGCCAGCAGCCAAGAAGGGACAGGGAGCACTGAAGCTTTCTTT. It encodes CASSQEGTGSTEAFF.